These 7 T cell receptor beta chains share one sample of origin, sequenced in a study of blood T cell repertoires in COVID-19. Sequencing used immunoSEQ multiplex PCR; TCRdb keeps in-frame clones, though not all of them. Among some 58,000 clones listed, more than 80% were seen once. The sample taken for sequencing was peripheral blood. Receptors originate from a man aged 55-75 years with COVID-19, enrolled during active disease.

The CDR3 spells CASSLAPTSYNEQFF. DNA for the CDR3: TGTGCCAGCAGCTTAGCCCCGACATCGTACAATGAGCAGTTCTTC. The rearrangement uses TRBV7-2 and TRBJ2-1, with D uncertain. CDR1 SGHTA and CDR2 FQGNSA come from the germline V gene. The V end lost 0 bases, the J end lost 4 bases, and 10 bases lay between the germline ends. The CDR3 is 15 residues long. Complete variable domain (other parts from reference TRBV7-2 and TRBJ2-1): GAGVSQSPSNKVTEKGKDVELRCDPISGHTALYWYRQSLGQGLEFLIYFQGNSAPDKSGLPSDRFSAERTGGSVSTLTIQRTQQEDSAVYLCASSLAPTSYNEQFFGPGTRLTVL.

This chain connects TRBV7-6 to TRBJ1-6, with 9 bases matching TRBD1. V shed 5 bases, J shed 7 bases, and the junction held 9 bases outside the gene matches. CDR1 SGHVS and CDR2 FNYEAQ come from the germline V gene. The CDR3 runs to 16 residues. The CDR3 loop is CASSLRPGQGNSPLHF. CDR3 in DNA: TGTGCCAGCAGCCTACGACCGGGACAGGGCAATTCACCCCTCCACTTT.

This rearrangement joins TRBV5-4 to TRBJ1-6; the D gene is possibly TRBD1 (6 bases). Trimming removed 4 bases at V and 1 base at J, with 18 bases between. The CDR3 loop spans 18 amino acids. In germline, CDR1 is SGHNT, CDR2 YYREEE (reference sequence). The CDR3 loop reads CASSRGQSAESYNSPLHF. Here the CDR3 DNA reads TGTGCCAGCAGCCGCGGACAGAGCGCAGAATCCTATAATTCACCCCTCCACTTT.

Only a few counts were recorded for this clone. The chain joins TRBV5-5 to TRBJ1-2; D perhaps matches TRBD1 (6 bases). CDR1 SGHKS and CDR2 YYEKEE come from the germline V gene (reference sequence). The CDR3 is made up of 14 amino acids. V lost 3 bases and J 2 bases, leaving 11 bases between the germline ends. CDR3 residues: CASSSSDRNYGYTF. The CDR3 DNA is TGTGCCAGCAGCTCTTCCGACAGGAACTATGGCTACACCTTC.

The chain joins TRBV7-2 to TRBJ2-7; 9 nucleotides agree with TRBD1. CDR1 SGHTA and CDR2 FQGNSA come from the germline V gene. V shed 7 bases and J 3 bases; nucleotides not matched to a gene: 7. The CDR3 spans 14 residues. The CDR3 sequence: CASTTRDRVYEQYF. The CDR3 bases are TGTGCCAGCACTACTCGGGACAGGGTCTACGAGCAGTACTTC.

The V call is TRBV4-3, the J call TRBJ1-1, with D unclear. Per germline, CDR1 LGHNA and CDR2 YSLEER. V gave up 4 bases and J gave up 1 base, with 10 bases separating them. This CDR3 comprises 14 residues. DNA for the CDR3: TGCGCCAGCAGCCCGCCTCTACCGAACACTGAAGCTTTCTTT. This gives the protein CASSPPLPNTEAFF.

The rearrangement uses TRBV29-1 and TRBJ2-1, with 8 positions matching TRBD1. The CDR3 consists of 16 residues. Unmatched junction bases numbered 11, after V lost 0 bases and J lost 7 bases. The germline gives CDR1 SQVTM, CDR2 ANQGSEA. The CDR3 reads CSVEEALTGALNEQFF. Written as DNA, the CDR3 is TGCAGCGTTGAAGAGGCCCTGACAGGGGCATTGAATGAGCAGTTCTTC.